One sample yielded the 4 T cell receptor beta chains listed below, sequenced in a study of shared clonotypes between healthy human individuals. TCRdb keeps only in-frame clones here, not all; method: immunoSEQ multiplex PCR. The repertoire consists of some 2.3 million clones, with 85% to 95% occurring once and the leading ten covering 0.39%. Sequencing was carried out using naive CD4+ T cells from PBMCs. Subset noted: CD45RA+ positively selected. These receptors originate from a man younger than 35 in good health. Some clones in this sample may be carry-over from other donors' samples.

The chain links TRBV29-1 to TRBJ2-7, with 10 bases identical to TRBD1. This CDR3 region has 15 residues. Germline CDR1 reads SQVTM; CDR2 reads ANQGSEA. V shed 4 bases, J shed 4 bases, and the junction held 10 bases outside the gene matches. The CDR3 loop is CSVGVRDRGDYEQYF. DNA for the CDR3: TGCAGCGTTGGGGTAAGGGACAGGGGTGATTACGAGCAGTACTTC.

This sequence joins TRBV28 and TRBJ2-5; 12 nucleotides align to TRBD2. The CDR3 runs to 13 residues. V trimming: 5 bases; J trimming: 7 bases; junction bases outside the gene matches: 2. Germline V gene sequence: CDR1 MDHEN, CDR2 SYDVKM. DNA for the CDR3: TGTGCCAGCAGTCCGGGACTAGCGGGGACCCAGTACTTC. Translating gives CASSPGLAGTQYF.

The chain couples TRBV5-1 to TRBJ2-2; tentatively, D is TRBD1 (6 bases). Trimming removed 2 bases from V and 2 bases from J, with 10 bases in between. This CDR3 spans 15 amino acids. Germline CDR1 and CDR2: SGHRS and YFSETQ. CDR3 bases: TGCGCCAGCAGCTTAGGACAGTACAACACCGGGGAGCTGTTTTTT. It yields the protein CASSLGQYNTGELFF.

This rearrangement joins TRBV11-1 to TRBJ2-7; 9 nucleotides match TRBD2. There are 15 residues in the CDR3. Germline values: CDR1 SGHAT, CDR2 FQDESV (reference sequence). V dropped 5 bases and J dropped 6; count of bases not matched to a gene: 11. The CDR3 spells CASSPTELAGAEQYF. For the CDR3, the DNA is TGTGCCAGCAGCCCCACCGAACTAGCGGGCGCCGAGCAGTACTTC.